Below, 26 T cell receptor beta chains from the same sample are listed, as sequenced in a study of identical twins. Each CDR3 protein is one row after TCRdb ran MiXCR on the 5' RACE reads. The sample consists of some 500,000 distinct CDR3 sequences, 20% to 25% of them appearing once. These data are also associated with another study on T cells expressing NK-cell markers.

The specimen sequenced was CD4+ T cells sorted from blood. The receptors were gathered from a woman under 30 in good health.

The rearrangement uses TRBV19 and TRBJ2-5; D gene uncertain. V was clipped by 11 bases and J by 1 base, with 14 bases between them. The CDR3 covers 13 residues. The germline gives CDR1 LNHDA, CDR2 SQIVND (reference sequence). The CDR3 DNA sequence: TGTGCCCGACCGACGGAATTCCAAGAGACCCAGTACTTC. Its translation is CARPTEFQETQYF.

This clonotype was detected many times. V gene TRBV5-6 combines with J gene TRBJ2-2; unclear D gene. This CDR3 has 11 amino acids. Trimming removed 5 bases at V and 5 bases at J, with 4 bases between. CDR1 is SGHDT and CDR2 is YYEEEE in the germline V gene. The CDR3 DNA reads as TGTGCCAGCAGGAGTACCGGGGAGCTGTTTTTT. Protein product: CASRSTGELFF.

This chain joins TRBV9 and TRBJ2-1, with TRBD2 matching 7 bases. Germline V CDR1 and CDR2: SGDLS, YYNGEE. V lost 0 bases, J lost 5 bases, and 5 bases stayed unmatched. CDR3 length: 15 residues. Here the CDR3 DNA reads TGTGCCAGCAGCGTAGTATCGGGAGGCCACAATGAGCAGTTCTTC. This encodes CASSVVSGGHNEQFF.

The rearrangement links TRBV5-5 to TRBJ1-4; D not certain. The CDR3 spans 15 residues. CDR1 SGHKS and CDR2 YYEKEE come from the germline V gene (reference sequence). Trimming pared 4 bases from V and 0 bases from J, leaving 10 bases between. The CDR3 bases are TGTGCCAGCAGCGCCGAGACAACAACTAATGAAAAACTGTTTTTT. This translates into CASSAETTTNEKLFF.

This clonotype has only a few counts. The V and J genes are TRBV10-3 and TRBJ2-3; no reliable D call. The V and J ends lost 0 bases and 0 bases respectively, with 10 bases between them. The germline V gene encodes CDR1 ENHRY and CDR2 SYGVKD. The CDR3 sequence is 16 residues long. CDR3 coding DNA: TGTGCCATCAGTGAGTCGATTCTGGGGAGCACAGATACGCAGTATTTT. Protein sequence: CAISESILGSTDTQYF.

The genes are TRBV6-1 and TRBJ1-5; 8 positions agree with TRBD1. The germline gives CDR1 MNHNS, CDR2 SASEGT. V lost 1 base, J lost 5 bases, and 4 bases stayed unmatched. The CDR3 extends over 15 amino acids. CDR3 sequence: CASSEGTGRDQPQHF. CDR3 bases: TGTGCCAGCAGTGAAGGGACAGGGAGAGATCAGCCCCAGCATTTT.

This clonotype was counted only a few times. This rearrangement joins TRBV7-9 to TRBJ2-7; unclear D gene. CDR3 length: 14 residues. The V end lost 1 base, the J end lost 0 bases, and 7 bases lay between the germline ends. Germline-derived CDR1 and CDR2 are SEHNR and FQNEAQ (reference sequence). The CDR3: CASSLGVTSYEQYF. DNA for the CDR3: TGTGCCAGCAGCTTAGGGGTGACCTCCTACGAGCAGTACTTC.

CDR3 coding DNA: TGTGCCAGCAGCCCCCTGGGACAGGCGGACGAGCAGTACTTC. It specifies CASSPLGQADEQYF. The chain uses TRBV3-1 and TRBJ2-7, with 8 positions matching TRBD1. The trim removed 4 bases at V and 5 bases at J, leaving 7 bases unmatched. The CDR3 sequence is 14 residues long. Germline V lookup: CDR1 LGHDT, CDR2 YNNKEL (reference sequence).

The chain combines TRBV29-1 with TRBJ2-1, with TRBD2 matching over 10 bases. Germline V CDR1 and CDR2: SQVTM, ANQGSEA. The CDR3 contains 17 residues. The junction had 16 bases not matched to a gene; V was cut back by 4 bases and J by 7 bases. The CDR3 is CSVVGPPSGGAGNEQFF. The CDR3 DNA reads TGCAGCGTTGTCGGTCCCCCGAGCGGGGGGGCCGGGAATGAGCAGTTCTTC.

This clonotype came up a few times. The rearrangement links TRBV5-5 to TRBJ2-1, with 8 bases matching TRBD2. In germline, CDR1 is SGHKS, CDR2 YYEKEE (reference sequence). This CDR3 spans 15 amino acids. V gave up 0 bases and J gave up 9 bases; unmatched junction bases: 8. CDR3 DNA: TGTGCCAGCAGCTTGGAACGGGAGGGGTTCGGTGAGCAGTTCTTC. This translates into CASSLEREGFGEQFF. Using reference TRBV5-5 and TRBJ2-1 for the parts outside the CDR3, the full variable domain is DAGVTQSPTHLIKTRGQQVTLRCSPISGHKSVSWYQQVLGQGPQFIFQYYEKEERGRGNFPDRFSARQFPNYSSELNVNALLLGDSALYLCASSLEREGFGEQFFGPGTRLTVL.

The V call is TRBV12-3 or TRBV12-4, the J call TRBJ2-3; 8 bases are shared with TRBD1. V shed 5 bases, J shed 3 bases, and the junction held 4 bases outside the gene matches. This CDR3 contains 14 residues. CDR3 amino acids: CASSTRQGTDTQYF. CDR3 in DNA: TGTGCCAGCAGTACCAGACAGGGGACAGATACGCAGTATTTT.

This clonotype occurred a few times. The gene calls are TRBV9 and TRBJ2-3; 7 bases align to TRBD2. CDR1 is SGDLS, CDR2 YYNGEE, per germline. With 4 bases clipped from V and 5 bases from J, the junction kept 7 bases outside the gene matches. The CDR3 spans 14 residues. The CDR3 here is CASSPRLAEDTQYF. DNA for the CDR3: TGTGCCAGCAGCCCCCGACTAGCCGAAGATACGCAGTATTTT.

The chain employs TRBV11-1 and TRBJ2-3; D call uncertain. The ends were cut back, 0 bases at V and 0 bases at J, with 25 bases in the middle. CDR3 length equals 21 residues. Germline V gene sequence: CDR1 SGHAT, CDR2 FQDESV (reference sequence). The CDR3 here is CASSLALLSVRWISSTDTQYF. The CDR3 DNA sequence: TGTGCCAGCAGCTTAGCCCTCCTGTCCGTAAGATGGATCTCTAGCACAGATACGCAGTATTTT. The whole variable domain, filled in from reference TRBV11-1 and TRBJ2-3, reads EAEVAQSPRYKITEKSQAVAFWCDPISGHATLYWYRQILGQGPELLVQFQDESVVDDSQLPKDRFSAERLKGVDSTLKIQPAELGDSAMYLCASSLALLSVRWISSTDTQYFGPGTRLTVL.

This clonotype was found a few times. V and J are TRBV20-1 and TRBJ2-7; no clear D. The ends were cut back, 3 bases at V and 9 bases at J, with 18 bases in the middle. This CDR3 region has 13 residues. Per the germline V gene, CDR1 is DFQATT and CDR2 is SNEGSKA (reference sequence). CDR3 region: CSASRAALDVQYF. DNA of the CDR3: TGCAGTGCTAGTCGGGCCGCACTGGACGTGCAGTACTTC.

This clonotype occurred many times. The chain combines TRBV12-3 or TRBV12-4 with TRBJ1-5; a weak D match, TRBD1 (5 bases). With 0 bases removed from V and 3 bases from J, the gap between germline ends came to 9 bases. This CDR3 has 15 amino acids. The CDR3 loop is CASSLAQGLNQPQHF. The CDR3, as DNA: TGTGCCAGCAGTTTAGCCCAGGGCCTCAATCAGCCCCAGCATTTT.

This clonotype was seen repeatedly, ten times or more. This rearrangement joins TRBV7-3 to TRBJ1-2; a possible D gene is TRBD1 (6 bases). There are 14 residues in the CDR3. Germline CDR1 reads SGHTA; CDR2 reads FQGTGA. V lost 5 bases to trimming and J lost 1 base, with 11 bases between them. The CDR3 protein is CASSGQRLNYGYTF. The CDR3 bases are TGTGCCAGCAGCGGACAGCGACTTAACTATGGCTACACCTTC.

The table lists this clonotype with a few counts. The CDR3 is CSVDSGTGGVRDSNQPQHF. The CDR3 region has the DNA TGCAGCGTTGATTCCGGGACAGGGGGCGTCCGAGATAGCAATCAGCCCCAGCATTTT. The genes are TRBV29-1 and TRBJ1-5; 12 bases map to TRBD1. CDR1 and CDR2 from the germline V gene are SQVTM and ANQGSEA. The CDR3 has 19 residues. With 3 bases clipped from V and 0 bases from J, the junction kept 12 bases outside the gene matches. The variable domain in full, with the rest retrieved from reference TRBV29-1 and TRBJ1-5, is SAVISQKPSRDICQRGTSLTIQCQVDSQVTMMFWYRQQPGQSLTLIATANQGSEATYESGFVIDKFPISRPNLTFSTLTVSNMSPEDSSIYLCSVDSGTGGVRDSNQPQHFGDGTRLSIL.

The genes are TRBV7-6 and TRBJ2-3, with 8 bases fitting TRBD2. Unmatched junction bases numbered 13, after V lost 8 bases and J lost 3 bases. The CDR3 spans 16 residues. Germline V CDR1 and CDR2: SGHVS, FNYEAQ. The CDR3 protein is CASSLAGGRSTDTQYF. CDR3 coding DNA: TGTGCCAGCTCCCTGGCGGGGGGTAGATCGACAGATACGCAGTATTTT.

The V and J genes are TRBV11-1 and TRBJ2-4; possibly TRBD2 for D (6 bases). There are 16 residues in the CDR3. V lost 5 bases to trimming and J lost 1 base, with 15 bases between them. Germline CDR1 and CDR2: SGHAT and FQDESV (reference sequence). The CDR3 bases are TGTGCCAGCAGCCCCAGTCCGGGGGAGGCCAAAAACATTCAGTACTTC. Translated, it gives CASSPSPGEAKNIQYF.

This clonotype was counted only a few times. The CDR3 here is CASSVGENYGYTF. CDR3 nucleotides: TGCGCCAGCAGTGTTGGAGAGAACTATGGCTACACCTTC. This sequence joins TRBV10-2 and TRBJ1-2; D gene ambiguous. Germline V CDR1 and CDR2: WSHSY, SAAADI. The germline V and J ends were trimmed by 4 bases and 2 bases, with 8 bases remaining between them. This CDR3 region has 13 residues.

This clonotype was counted a few times. The genes are TRBV12-3 or TRBV12-4 and TRBJ1-1; tentative D call: TRBD1 (5 bases). The CDR3 spans 16 residues. V was cut by 1 base and J by 5 bases, with 17 bases left in between. The CDR3 spells CASSLEWYFGGTEAFF. CDR3 sequence (DNA): TGTGCCAGCAGTTTAGAATGGTACTTCGGGGGTACTGAAGCTTTCTTT.

This clonotype was counted between two and nine times. CDR3 bases: TGCAGTGCTAGAGGCCCAGGGTCGGGGGCGCAAACCGGGGAGCTGTTTTTT. Amino acids: CSARGPGSGAQTGELFF. The chain couples TRBV20-1 to TRBJ2-2; D may match TRBD1 or TRBD2 (6 bases each). V lost 1 base and J lost 5, with 20 bases in between. CDR1 is DFQATT, CDR2 SNEGSKA, per germline (reference sequence). The CDR3 loop spans 17 amino acids.

This clonotype was recorded a few times. The rearrangement links TRBV4-3 to TRBJ2-2; D remains unclear. Trimming removed 0 bases from V and 1 base from J, with 6 bases in between. This CDR3 contains 15 residues. Germline V gene sequence: CDR1 LGHNA, CDR2 YSLEER. The CDR3 spells CASSQDYWNTGELFF. CDR3 sequence (DNA): TGCGCCAGCAGCCAAGATTACTGGAACACCGGGGAGCTGTTTTTT.

The sample holds a few counts of this clonotype. CDR3 nucleotide sequence: TGCGCCAGCAGCCAAGATTGGTCAGGACAGGGGTACACCGGGGAGCTGTTTTTT. It translates to CASSQDWSGQGYTGELFF. The chain uses TRBV4-3 and TRBJ2-2; the match to TRBD1 covers 9 bases. CDR3 length: 18 amino acids. Germline CDR1 and CDR2: LGHNA and YSLEER. The V and J ends lost 0 bases and 3 bases, in that order; junction bases with no gene match: 8.

The chain uses TRBV20-1 and TRBJ1-2; no clear D gene. This CDR3 is built from 12 residues. The V gene lost 3 bases and the J gene lost 1 base, with 6 bases spanning the gap. Germline CDR1 is DFQATT and CDR2 is SNEGSKA (reference sequence). CDR3 sequence: CSARGYNYGYTF. Here the CDR3 DNA reads TGCAGTGCTAGGGGTTATAACTATGGCTACACCTTC.

The chain links TRBV24-1 to TRBJ2-3; 7 bases map to TRBD2. This CDR3 is built from 13 residues. V trimming: 4 bases; J trimming: 7 bases; junction bases outside the gene matches: 4. From germline, CDR1 is KGHDR and CDR2 SFDVKD. For the CDR3, the DNA is TGTGCCACCAGTGACGATAGCGGGTATACGCAGTATTTT. Protein sequence: CATSDDSGYTQYF.